The 27 T cell receptor beta chains below come from one sample, sequenced in a study of early T cells in non-severe SARS-CoV-2 infection. TCRdb processed the 5' RACE reads anew with MiXCR; each CDR3 protein has one entry. The sample holds roughly 34,000 distinct CDR3 sequences, roughly 6% seen once. Sequences were obtained from whole blood. These receptors originate from an adult who was a healthcare worker with PCR-confirmed SARS-CoV-2 infection or an uninfected control (not recorded which).

Ten or more counts support this clonotype. This chain links TRBV29-1 with TRBJ2-1, with D tentatively TRBD2 (5 bases). The germline CDR1 and CDR2 sequences are SQVTM and ANQGSEA. The V end was cut by 5 bases, the J end by 1 base, with 12 bases between. CDR3 size: 14 residues. Here the CDR3 reads CSVRSGPSYNEQFF. The CDR3, as DNA: TGCAGCGTTAGGAGCGGTCCTTCCTACAATGAGCAGTTCTTC.

This clonotype was counted many times. CDR3 amino acids: CASSLGGYNQPQHF. Written as DNA, the CDR3 is TGTGCCAGCAGCCTAGGGGGGTACAATCAGCCCCAGCATTTT. This chain links TRBV27 with TRBJ1-5, with D tentatively TRBD1 (6 bases). Germline-derived CDR1 and CDR2 are MNHEY and SMNVEV (reference sequence). The V end lost 6 bases, the J end lost 3 bases, and 12 bases lay between the germline ends. This CDR3 is built from 14 residues.

The table lists this clonotype with a few counts. The chain has TRBV6-1 and TRBJ2-1; a possible D gene is TRBD2 (5 bases). This CDR3 contains 14 residues. V lost 7 bases and J 0 bases, leaving 10 bases between the germline ends. Germline CDR1 and CDR2: MNHNS and SASEGT. The DNA of the CDR3 is TGTGCCAGCAAAGACTATAGCTCCTACAATGAGCAGTTCTTC. This translates into CASKDYSSYNEQFF.

The rearrangement uses TRBV30 and TRBJ1-2; D call uncertain. V was shortened by 2 bases and J by 3 bases, with 10 bases between the two germline ends. The CDR3 sequence is 13 residues long. Germline-derived CDR1 and CDR2 are GTSNPN and SVGIG (reference sequence). The CDR3 region is CAWSPRPDYGYTF. CDR3 DNA: TGTGCCTGGAGTCCCCGACCCGACTATGGCTACACCTTC.

This clonotype was seen many times. The J gene is TRBJ1-5, the V gene TRBV4-1; D might be TRBD1 (5 bases). Trimming removed 2 bases at V and 5 bases at J, with 13 bases between. Per the germline V gene, CDR1 is MGHRA and CDR2 is YSYEKL. There are 15 residues in the CDR3. CDR3 DNA: TGCGCCAGCAGCCAACAGGGATTTGCAGATCAGCCCCAGCATTTT. It specifies CASSQQGFADQPQHF.

This clonotype was observed a handful of times. The J gene is TRBJ1-1, the V gene TRBV28; TRBD1 aligns across 7 bases. Germline assignment: CDR1 MDHEN and CDR2 SYDVKM. This CDR3 contains 14 residues. V lost 5 bases and J lost 2; bases outside the gene matches: 5. The CDR3 nucleotides are TGTGCCAGCAGTCCGACAGGGCCCAACACTGAAGCTTTCTTT. Its translation is CASSPTGPNTEAFF.

This clonotype was counted ten times or more. The J gene is TRBJ1-5, the V gene TRBV30; D gene uncertain. V lost 5 bases, J lost 5 bases, and 10 bases lay in between. This CDR3 region has 12 residues. Germline V gene data show CDR1 as GTSNPN and CDR2 as SVGIG (reference sequence). The DNA for the CDR3 is TGTGCCTGGGGCACAGCCTATCAGCCCCAGCATTTT. It encodes CAWGTAYQPQHF. The complete variable domain, with remaining parts taken from reference TRBV30 and TRBJ1-5, reads SQTIHQWPATLVQPVGSPLSLECTVEGTSNPNLYWYRQAAGRGLQLLFYSVGIGQISSEVPQNLSASRPQDRQFILSSKKLLLSDSGFYLCAWGTAYQPQHFGDGTRLSIL.

The genes are TRBV30 and TRBJ2-7; D is uncertain. The germline gives CDR1 GTSNPN, CDR2 SVGIG (reference sequence). The CDR3 runs 11 residues. V was clipped by 5 bases and J by 3 bases, with 8 bases between them. CDR3 sequence: CAWDGDYEQYF. CDR3 sequence (DNA): TGTGCCTGGGACGGAGACTACGAGCAGTACTTC.

This clonotype was counted ten times or more. This sequence joins TRBV12-3 or TRBV12-4 and TRBJ1-2; TRBD1 aligns across 11 bases. This CDR3 has 14 amino acids. V lost 7 bases to trimming and J lost 5 bases; unmatched junction nucleotides: 6. The DNA for the CDR3 is TGTGCCAGCAAAGCCGGGACAGGGGGATATGGCTACACCTTC. Translated: CASKAGTGGYGYTF.

This clonotype came up many times. The chain carries TRBV6-5 and TRBJ1-6; possibly TRBD1 for D (5 bases). The V gene's germline CDR1 is MNHEY and CDR2 SVGAGI. This CDR3 spans 15 amino acids. V lost 4 bases to trimming and J lost 7 bases, with 14 bases between them. The CDR3 here is CASSSDSWPNSPLHF. The CDR3 bases are TGTGCCAGCAGTTCCGACAGTTGGCCAAATTCACCCCTCCACTTT.

This clonotype was observed at least ten times. The chain couples TRBV18 to TRBJ1-5; 9 nucleotides match TRBD1. The V and J ends lost 1 base and 3 bases, in that order; junction bases with no gene match: 4. The CDR3 spans 16 residues. Germline CDR1 KGHSH, CDR2 LQKENI. The CDR3: CASSPQTGGPNQPQHF. The CDR3 coding sequence is TGTGCCAGCTCACCACAGACAGGGGGGCCCAATCAGCCCCAGCATTTT.

This clonotype was detected many times. V is TRBV10-2 and J is TRBJ1-1, with D unresolved. This CDR3 spans 13 amino acids. Trimming shortened V by 2 bases and J by 0 bases, and 4 bases separated the two germline ends. Germline V gives CDR1 WSHSY, CDR2 SAAADI. CDR3 DNA: TGCGCCAGCAGTGAGAGAGTGAACACTGAAGCTTTCTTT. As protein: CASSERVNTEAFF.

There are a few counts of this clonotype. The chain is built from TRBV12-3 or TRBV12-4 and TRBJ1-6, with a tentative D call TRBD1 (5 bases). This CDR3 has 14 amino acids. Between the trimmed V and J ends, which lost 3 bases and 6 bases, there was a span of 9 bases. As DNA, the CDR3 is TGTGCCAGCAGTTTCAGTCAGGGTAATTCACCCCTCCACTTT. The encoded protein is CASSFSQGNSPLHF.

This clonotype was recorded at least ten times. V usage is TRBV7-9 and J usage is TRBJ1-5; 9 bases line up with TRBD1. With 5 bases clipped from V and 7 bases from J, the junction kept 6 bases outside the gene matches. CDR3 length equals 14 residues. CDR1 is SEHNR, CDR2 FQNEAQ, per germline (reference sequence). This CDR3 reads CASSTTGGGQPQHF. For the CDR3, the DNA is TGTGCCAGCAGCACCACAGGGGGCGGCCAGCCCCAGCATTTT.

There are a few counts of this clonotype. The chain's CDR3 is CASSLRAGNDNEQFF. The CDR3 DNA is TGTGCCAGCAGCTTAAGGGCAGGTAATGACAATGAGCAGTTCTTC. The V gene is TRBV7-6, the J gene TRBJ2-1; D is unresolved. V lost 2 bases and J 5 bases, leaving 13 bases between the germline ends. The CDR3 extends over 15 amino acids. Germline V gives CDR1 SGHVS, CDR2 FNYEAQ.

The rearrangement links TRBV7-9 to TRBJ1-2, with TRBD1 identical over 7 bases. The germline V gene has CDR1 SEHNR and CDR2 FQNEAQ (reference sequence). This CDR3 contains 14 residues. Trimming cost V 4 bases and J 0 bases; bases outside gene matches: 2. The CDR3 protein is CASSSDRANYGYTF. The CDR3 DNA reads TGTGCCAGCAGCTCCGACAGGGCTAACTATGGCTACACCTTC.

The gene calls are TRBV7-2 and TRBJ2-5, with 7 bases identical to TRBD1. V shed 10 bases, J shed 1 base, and the junction held 12 bases outside the gene matches. CDR1 and CDR2 from the germline V gene are SGHTA and FQGNSA. The CDR3 loop spans 15 amino acids. The CDR3, as DNA: TGTGCCACCAGGCGGGCAGGGGGTCGCCAAGAGACCCAGTACTTC. Translation: CATRRAGGRQETQYF.

This clonotype was detected many times. J is TRBJ2-7 and V is TRBV28; the D call may be TRBD1 or TRBD2 (5 bases each). The V end was cut by 3 bases, the J end by 0 bases, with 18 bases between. Germline V lookup: CDR1 MDHEN, CDR2 SYDVKM. CDR3 length equals 17 residues. CDR3 nucleotide sequence: TGTGCCAGCAGTTTTCCGGGGAGACAGCGAAGCTCCTACGAGCAGTACTTC. Protein sequence: CASSFPGRQRSSYEQYF.

There are a few counts of this clonotype. The V call is TRBV7-6, the J call TRBJ2-5, with 8 bases aligning to TRBD2. Unmatched junction bases numbered 6, after V lost 5 bases and J lost 4 bases. Germline assignment: CDR1 SGHVS and CDR2 FNYEAQ. The CDR3 totals 14 residues. The CDR3 protein is CASSSGGRIETQYF. CDR3 DNA sequence: TGTGCCAGCAGCAGCGGGGGCCGGATAGAGACCCAGTACTTC.

This clonotype was seen at least ten times. The chain is built from TRBV4-2 and TRBJ2-3; D possibly corresponds to TRBD2 (6 bases). The CDR3 extends over 15 amino acids. Looked up from germline, CDR1 is LGHNA and CDR2 is YNFKEQ. V was trimmed by 0 bases and J by 6 bases, leaving 13 bases between them. CDR3 in amino acids: CASSQDPTSYDTQYF. The CDR3 bases are TGTGCCAGCAGCCAAGACCCGACTAGTTATGATACGCAGTATTTT.

This clonotype has just a few counts. The chain has TRBV2 and TRBJ2-7; D is perhaps TRBD2 (5 bases). V was trimmed by 10 bases and J by 5 bases, leaving 15 bases between them. CDR3 length: 12 residues. CDR1 SNHLY and CDR2 FYNNEI come from the germline V gene. CDR3 DNA: TGTGCCACCCGTACGACTATGGACGAGCAGTACTTC. Amino acids: CATRTTMDEQYF.

This clonotype was detected many times. This chain joins TRBV12-3 or TRBV12-4 and TRBJ2-2, with D possibly being TRBD2 (5 bases). V was clipped by 3 bases and J by 1 base, with 21 bases between them. This CDR3 has 19 residues. The CDR3, as DNA: TGTGCCAGCAGTTTCTCGCCTGCGGCTCGGCGGGTGAACACCGGGGAGCTGTTTTTT. Residues: CASSFSPAARRVNTGELFF.

V and J are TRBV5-4 and TRBJ2-7, with 7 bases that match TRBD1. Germline V lookup: CDR1 SGHNT, CDR2 YYREEE (reference sequence). Trimming at V came to 4 bases and at J to 6 bases, leaving 7 bases not matched to a gene. The CDR3 spans 13 residues. The CDR3: CASSQTGAAEQYF. CDR3 coding DNA: TGTGCCAGCAGCCAAACAGGGGCGGCCGAGCAGTACTTC.

This clonotype has ten or more counts. The genes are TRBV29-1 and TRBJ2-3; D tentatively reads TRBD1 or TRBD2 (5 bases each). This CDR3 has 13 amino acids. In germline, CDR1 is SQVTM, CDR2 ANQGSEA. Between the trimmed V and J ends, which lost 6 bases and 7 bases, there was a span of 17 bases. The CDR3 nucleotides read TGCAGCGTGCCGGGACGTGGGTCCTATACGCAGTATTTT. Amino acid sequence: CSVPGRGSYTQYF.

This clonotype came up many times. CDR3 bases: TGTGCCTGGACAGCAAGAGGTCAGCCCCAGCATTTT. Protein: CAWTARGQPQHF. The V gene is TRBV30, the J gene TRBJ1-5; D unresolved. This CDR3 region has 12 residues. V was cut by 4 bases and J by 6 bases, with 10 bases left in between. In germline, CDR1 is GTSNPN, CDR2 SVGIG (reference sequence). Full variable domain (rest looked up from reference TRBV30 and TRBJ1-5): SQTIHQWPATLVQPVGSPLSLECTVEGTSNPNLYWYRQAAGRGLQLLFYSVGIGQISSEVPQNLSASRPQDRQFILSSKKLLLSDSGFYLCAWTARGQPQHFGDGTRLSIL.

This clonotype was recorded at least ten times. The V gene is TRBV7-2, the J gene TRBJ2-1; 7 bases line up with TRBD1. Germline V lookup: CDR1 SGHTA, CDR2 FQGNSA. The V gene end was trimmed by 2 bases and the J gene end by 5 bases; junction bases not matched to a gene: 3. The CDR3 totals 14 residues. CDR3 residues: CASSLRTGNNEQFF. Written as DNA, the CDR3 is TGTGCCAGCAGCTTAAGGACAGGTAACAATGAGCAGTTCTTC.

This clonotype was recorded at least ten times. The V and J genes are TRBV29-1 and TRBJ2-2; the D is unclear. The CDR3 runs 13 residues. The germline gives CDR1 SQVTM, CDR2 ANQGSEA. V lost 3 bases, J lost 5 bases, and 10 bases lay in between. The CDR3 spells CSVEWKGTGELFF. CDR3 nucleotides: TGCAGCGTTGAGTGGAAGGGTACCGGGGAGCTGTTTTTT.